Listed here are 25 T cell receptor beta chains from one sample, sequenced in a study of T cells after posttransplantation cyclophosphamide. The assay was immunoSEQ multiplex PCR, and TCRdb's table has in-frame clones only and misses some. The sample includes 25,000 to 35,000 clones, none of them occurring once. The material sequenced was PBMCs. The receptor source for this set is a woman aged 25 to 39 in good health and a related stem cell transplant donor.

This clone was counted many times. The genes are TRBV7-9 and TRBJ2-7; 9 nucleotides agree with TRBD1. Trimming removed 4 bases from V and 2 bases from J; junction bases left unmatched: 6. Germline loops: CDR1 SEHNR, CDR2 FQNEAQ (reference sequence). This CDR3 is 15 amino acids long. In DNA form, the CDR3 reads TGTGCCAGCAGCTACCGGACAGGGGTAACCTACGAGCAGTACTTC. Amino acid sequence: CASSYRTGVTYEQYF.

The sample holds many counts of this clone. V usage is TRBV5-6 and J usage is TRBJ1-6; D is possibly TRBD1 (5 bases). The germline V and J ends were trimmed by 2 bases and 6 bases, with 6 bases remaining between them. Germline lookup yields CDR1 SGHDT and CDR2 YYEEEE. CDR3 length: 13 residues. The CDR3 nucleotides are TGTGCCAGCAGCTTCAGGGTTAATTCACCCCTCCACTTT. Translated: CASSFRVNSPLHF.

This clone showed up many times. CDR3 sequence: CASSRQGFSEAFF. As DNA, the CDR3 is TGTGCCAGCAGTCGTCAGGGGTTCAGTGAAGCTTTCTTT. The chain employs TRBV12-3 or TRBV12-4 and TRBJ1-1; TRBD1 is a possible D gene (6 bases). The V end lost 5 bases, the J end lost 7 bases, and 14 bases lay between the germline ends. The CDR3 totals 13 residues.

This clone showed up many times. CDR3 sequence reads: CASRQRTVSGVAYTGELFF. CDR3 DNA: TGTGCCAGCAGACAACGGACAGTGTCCGGGGTGGCGTACACCGGGGAGCTGTTTTTT. The chain couples TRBV27 to TRBJ2-2, with D possibly being TRBD1 (6 bases). CDR1 MNHEY and CDR2 SMNVEV come from the germline V gene (reference sequence). This CDR3 is built from 19 residues. V lost 6 bases and J lost 3, with 26 bases in between.

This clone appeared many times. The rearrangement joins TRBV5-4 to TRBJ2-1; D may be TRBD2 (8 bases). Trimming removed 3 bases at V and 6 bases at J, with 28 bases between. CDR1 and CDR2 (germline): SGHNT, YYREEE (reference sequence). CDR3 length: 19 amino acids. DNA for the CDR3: TGTGCCAGCAGCTCGAACCTGAGGGGGCGGGGGGTTCCAGGCAATGAGCAGTTCTTC. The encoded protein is CASSSNLRGRGVPGNEQFF.

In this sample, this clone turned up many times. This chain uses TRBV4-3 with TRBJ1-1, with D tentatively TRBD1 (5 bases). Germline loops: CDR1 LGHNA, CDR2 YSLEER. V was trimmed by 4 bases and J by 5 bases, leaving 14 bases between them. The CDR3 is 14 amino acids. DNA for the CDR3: TGCGCCAGCAGCCCCGGGGGTGCGGGAACTGAAGCTTTCTTT. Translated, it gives CASSPGGAGTEAFF.

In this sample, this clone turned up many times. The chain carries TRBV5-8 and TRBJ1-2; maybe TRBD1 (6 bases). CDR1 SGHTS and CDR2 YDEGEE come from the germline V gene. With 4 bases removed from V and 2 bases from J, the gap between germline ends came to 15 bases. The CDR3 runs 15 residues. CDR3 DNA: TGTGCCAGCAGCGTTAACAGGGTGGCAAACTATGGCTACACCTTC. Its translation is CASSVNRVANYGYTF.

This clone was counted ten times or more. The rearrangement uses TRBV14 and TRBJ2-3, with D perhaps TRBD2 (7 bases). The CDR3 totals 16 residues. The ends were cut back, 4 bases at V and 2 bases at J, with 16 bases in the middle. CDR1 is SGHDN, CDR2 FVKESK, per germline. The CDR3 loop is CASSPLGGAFTDTQYF. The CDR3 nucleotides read TGTGCCAGCAGCCCCCTAGGGGGGGCATTCACAGATACGCAGTATTTT.

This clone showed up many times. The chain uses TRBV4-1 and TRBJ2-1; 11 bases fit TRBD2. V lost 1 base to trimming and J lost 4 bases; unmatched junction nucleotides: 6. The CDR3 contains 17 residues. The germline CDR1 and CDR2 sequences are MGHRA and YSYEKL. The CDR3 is CASSQGSSGGTYNEQFF. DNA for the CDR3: TGCGCCAGCAGCCAAGGCTCTAGCGGGGGGACGTACAATGAGCAGTTCTTC.

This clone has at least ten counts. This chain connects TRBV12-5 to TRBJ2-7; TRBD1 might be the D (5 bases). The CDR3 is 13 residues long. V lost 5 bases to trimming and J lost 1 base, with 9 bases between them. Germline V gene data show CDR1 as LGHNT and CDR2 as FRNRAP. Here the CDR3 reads CASGLRESYEQYF. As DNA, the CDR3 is TGTGCTAGTGGTCTCAGGGAATCCTACGAGCAGTACTTC.

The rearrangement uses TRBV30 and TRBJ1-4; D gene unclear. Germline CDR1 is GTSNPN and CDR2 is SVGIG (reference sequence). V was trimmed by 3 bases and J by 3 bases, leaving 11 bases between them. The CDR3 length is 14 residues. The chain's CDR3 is CAWSPLRANEKLFF. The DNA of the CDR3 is TGTGCCTGGAGCCCTTTGCGGGCTAATGAAAAACTGTTTTTT.

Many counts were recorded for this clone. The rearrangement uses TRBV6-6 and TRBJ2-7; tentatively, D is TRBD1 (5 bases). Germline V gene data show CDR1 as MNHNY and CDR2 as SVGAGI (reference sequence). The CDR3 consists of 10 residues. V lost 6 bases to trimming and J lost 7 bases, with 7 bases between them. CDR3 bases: TGTGCCAGCAGGGGGCGAGAGCAGTACTTC. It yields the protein CASRGREQYF.

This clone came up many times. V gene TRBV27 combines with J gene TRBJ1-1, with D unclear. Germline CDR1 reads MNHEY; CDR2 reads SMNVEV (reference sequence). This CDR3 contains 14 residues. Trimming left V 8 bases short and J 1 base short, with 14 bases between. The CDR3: CASSPPGRNTEAFF. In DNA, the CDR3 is TGTGCCAGCTCCCCCCCGGGGAGGAACACTGAAGCTTTCTTT.

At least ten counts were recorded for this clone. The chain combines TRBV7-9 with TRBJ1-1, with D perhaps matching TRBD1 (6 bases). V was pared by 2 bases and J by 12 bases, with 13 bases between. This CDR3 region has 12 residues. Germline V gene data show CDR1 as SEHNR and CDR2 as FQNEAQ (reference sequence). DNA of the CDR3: TGTGCCAGCAGCTTATCAACAGGGTTATCTTTCTTT. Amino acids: CASSLSTGLSFF.

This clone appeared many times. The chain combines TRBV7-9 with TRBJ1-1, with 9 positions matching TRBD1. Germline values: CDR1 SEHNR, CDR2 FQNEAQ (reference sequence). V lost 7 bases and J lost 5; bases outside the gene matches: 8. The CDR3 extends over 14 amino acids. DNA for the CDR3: TGTGCCAGCACCGTCGGACAGGGGCTGACTGAAGCTTTCTTT. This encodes CASTVGQGLTEAFF.

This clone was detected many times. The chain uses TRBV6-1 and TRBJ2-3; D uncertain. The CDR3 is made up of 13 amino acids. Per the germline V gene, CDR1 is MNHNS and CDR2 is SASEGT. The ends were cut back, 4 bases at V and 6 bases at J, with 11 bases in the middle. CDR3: CASSGRHFDTQYF. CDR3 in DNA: TGTGCCAGCAGTGGAAGGCATTTCGATACGCAGTATTTT.

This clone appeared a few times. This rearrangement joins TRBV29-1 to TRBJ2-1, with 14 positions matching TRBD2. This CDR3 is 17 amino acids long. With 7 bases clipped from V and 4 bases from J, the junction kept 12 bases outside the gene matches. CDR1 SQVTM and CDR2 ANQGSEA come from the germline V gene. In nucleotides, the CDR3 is TGCAGCGGCACGAGACTAGCGGGGGGGCCGGTTTACAATGAGCAGTTCTTC. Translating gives CSGTRLAGGPVYNEQFF.

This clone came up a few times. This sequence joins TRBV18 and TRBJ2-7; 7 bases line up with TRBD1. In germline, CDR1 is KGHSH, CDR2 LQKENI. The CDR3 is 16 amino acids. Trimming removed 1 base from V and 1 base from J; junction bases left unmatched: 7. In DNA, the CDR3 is TGTGCCAGCTCACCACTAGGGACAGTATCTTCCTACGAGCAGTACTTC. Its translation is CASSPLGTVSSYEQYF.

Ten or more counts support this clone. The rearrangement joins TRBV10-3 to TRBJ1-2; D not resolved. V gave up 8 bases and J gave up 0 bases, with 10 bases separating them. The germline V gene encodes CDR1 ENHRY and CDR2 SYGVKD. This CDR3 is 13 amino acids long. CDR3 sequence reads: CAILPKPNYGYTF. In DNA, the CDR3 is TGTGCCATCCTCCCGAAGCCTAACTATGGCTACACCTTC.

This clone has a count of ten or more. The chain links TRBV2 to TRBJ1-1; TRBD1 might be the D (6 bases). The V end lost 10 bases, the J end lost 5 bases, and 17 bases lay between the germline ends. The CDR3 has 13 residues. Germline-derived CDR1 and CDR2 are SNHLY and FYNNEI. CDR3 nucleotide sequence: TGTGCCATAGGGGCAGGGGTAAGAACTGAAGCTTTCTTT. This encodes CAIGAGVRTEAFF.

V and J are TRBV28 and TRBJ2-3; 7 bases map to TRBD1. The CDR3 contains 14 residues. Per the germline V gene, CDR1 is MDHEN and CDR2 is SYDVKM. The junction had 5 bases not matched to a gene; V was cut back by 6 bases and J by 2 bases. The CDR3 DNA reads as TGTGCCAGCAGCCGGGACAGATACACAGATACGCAGTATTTT. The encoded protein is CASSRDRYTDTQYF.

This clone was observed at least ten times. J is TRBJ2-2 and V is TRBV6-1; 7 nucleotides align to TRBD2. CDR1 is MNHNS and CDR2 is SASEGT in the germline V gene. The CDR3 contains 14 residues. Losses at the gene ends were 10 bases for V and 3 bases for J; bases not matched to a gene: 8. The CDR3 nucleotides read TGTGCCACTCCCCGGGCGGGAGACACCGGGGAGCTGTTTTTT. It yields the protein CATPRAGDTGELFF.

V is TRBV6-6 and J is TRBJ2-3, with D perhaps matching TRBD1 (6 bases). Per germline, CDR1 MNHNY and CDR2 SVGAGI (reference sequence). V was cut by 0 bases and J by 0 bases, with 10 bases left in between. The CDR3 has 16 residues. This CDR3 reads CASSYSGARSTDTQYF. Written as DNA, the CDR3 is TGTGCCAGCAGTTACTCGGGGGCTAGAAGCACAGATACGCAGTATTTT.

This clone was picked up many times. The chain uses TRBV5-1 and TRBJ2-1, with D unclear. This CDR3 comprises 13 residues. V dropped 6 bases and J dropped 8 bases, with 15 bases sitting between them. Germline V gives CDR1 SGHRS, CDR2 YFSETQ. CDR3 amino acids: CASNSQASYEQFF. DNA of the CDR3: TGCGCCAGCAACTCCCAGGCCTCTTATGAGCAGTTCTTC.

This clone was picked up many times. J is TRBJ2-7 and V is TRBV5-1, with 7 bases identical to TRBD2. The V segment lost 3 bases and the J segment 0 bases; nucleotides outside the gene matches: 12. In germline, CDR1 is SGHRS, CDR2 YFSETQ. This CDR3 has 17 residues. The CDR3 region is CASSSTSYEMSSYEQYF. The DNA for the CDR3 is TGCGCCAGCAGCTCGACTAGCTATGAGATGAGCTCCTACGAGCAGTACTTC.